Presented here are 29 T cell receptor beta chains from one specimen sequenced in a study of shared clonotypes between healthy human individuals. This table comes from immunoSEQ multiplex PCR, and its TCRdb copy is limited to in-frame clones, with some not included. The table has just over 2,000,000 clones, about 95% seen once; the top ten hold about 0.13%. The sequenced sample consisted of naive CD4+ T cells sorted from blood. Subset: CD45RA+ positively selected. These receptors all stem from a man younger than 30 in good health.

CDR3: CASSYSRDPANEQFF. DNA of the CDR3: TGTGCCAGCAGTTACTCCCGGGACCCAGCGAATGAGCAGTTCTTC. The chain carries TRBV6-6 and TRBJ2-1; either TRBD1 or TRBD2 may fit D (5 bases each). V was pared by 0 bases and J by 7 bases, with 13 bases between. The CDR3 runs 15 residues. Per the germline V gene, CDR1 is MNHNY and CDR2 is SVGAGI (reference sequence).

The rearrangement joins TRBV4-1 to TRBJ1-6; 7 nucleotides agree with TRBD1. CDR1 MGHRA and CDR2 YSYEKL come from the germline V gene. V dropped 0 bases and J dropped 7; count of bases not matched to a gene: 9. The length of the CDR3 is 17 residues. The CDR3 region is CASSQDGVTGLNSPLHF. The CDR3, as DNA: TGCGCCAGCAGCCAAGATGGGGTGACAGGGCTCAATTCACCCCTCCACTTT.

The rearrangement joins TRBV7-9 to TRBJ1-5; 8 nucleotides align to TRBD1. Germline loops: CDR1 SEHNR, CDR2 FQNEAQ (reference sequence). The CDR3 has 13 amino acids. The V segment lost 8 bases and the J segment 3 bases; nucleotides outside the gene matches: 3. This CDR3 is CASGQGSNQPQHF. The CDR3 DNA follows: TGTGCCAGCGGACAGGGATCCAATCAGCCCCAGCATTTT.

The chain recombines TRBV9 with TRBJ2-7; 11 bases line up with TRBD1. The V segment lost 4 bases and the J segment 5 bases; nucleotides outside the gene matches: 8. Per the germline V gene, CDR1 is SGDLS and CDR2 is YYNGEE. CDR3 length: 15 residues. The CDR3 DNA sequence: TGTGCCAGCAGCCGGACAGGGGGCGCCCCGGACGAGCAGTACTTC. Its protein product is CASSRTGGAPDEQYF. Supplemented by reference TRBV9 and TRBJ2-7, the full variable domain reads DSGVTQTPKHLITATGQRVTLRCSPRSGDLSVYWYQQSLDQGLQFLIQYYNGEERAKGNILERFSAQQFPDLHSELNLSSLELGDSALYFCASSRTGGAPDEQYFGPGTRLTVT.

A word on this clone: Other DNA sequences in this specimen translate into the identical CDR3. V and J are TRBV30 and TRBJ1-4; TRBD1 agrees at 8 bases. V was clipped by 3 bases and J by 8 bases; unmatched bases: 5. The CDR3 contains 13 residues. Germline V lookup: CDR1 GTSNPN, CDR2 SVGIG (reference sequence). The CDR3 reads CAWSQGAREKLFF. In DNA form, the CDR3 reads TGTGCCTGGAGCCAGGGGGCTCGAGAAAAACTGTTTTTT.

This clone was seen at least ten times. This same CDR3 is encoded by further DNA sequences in the sample. V usage is TRBV2 and J usage is TRBJ2-7; D is undetermined. The germline CDR1 and CDR2 sequences are SNHLY and FYNNEI. V lost 3 bases and J 0 bases, leaving 3 bases between the germline ends. This CDR3 comprises 12 residues. This CDR3 reads CASSESSYEQYF. CDR3 coding DNA: TGTGCCAGCAGTGAGAGCTCCTACGAGCAGTACTTC.

V and J are TRBV27 and TRBJ2-1; possible D gene TRBD1, 5 bases. The V end was cut by 5 bases, the J end by 11 bases, with 13 bases between. CDR1 MNHEY and CDR2 SMNVEV come from the germline V gene (reference sequence). The CDR3 extends over 12 amino acids. CDR3 nucleotide sequence: TGTGCCAGCAGTCCAGGGCCCGGTAAGCAGTTCTTC. Amino acid sequence: CASSPGPGKQFF.

Concerning this clone itself: A read error may account for a junction end that differs from germline. The chain is built from TRBV19 and TRBJ1-1, with a possible D match to TRBD1 (5 bases). The CDR3 loop spans 15 amino acids. The V gene's germline CDR1 is LNHDA and CDR2 SQIVND (reference sequence). The CDR3 loop reads CAGSLIRGMNTEAFF. The CDR3 nucleotides read TGTGCCGGTAGTCTGATTCGGGGGATGAACACTGAAGCTTTCTTT.

In DNA form, the CDR3 reads TGTGCCAGCAGTGGACAGGGGGCGGTCGGGGAGCTGTTTTTT. Amino acid sequence: CASSGQGAVGELFF. The V and J genes are TRBV25-1 and TRBJ2-2, with 10 bases matching TRBD1. Germline V CDR1 and CDR2: MGHDK, SYGVNS. The CDR3 is 14 residues long. After removal of 4 bases from V and 7 bases from J, the junction contained 3 bases not matched to a gene.

The chain joins TRBV5-4 to TRBJ2-3, with 11 bases matching TRBD2. CDR1 is SGHNT and CDR2 is YYREEE in the germline V gene (reference sequence). The CDR3 sequence is 16 residues long. V lost 4 bases, J lost 2 bases, and 6 bases stayed unmatched. The CDR3 reads CASSLGTSGLTDTQYF. DNA of the CDR3: TGTGCCAGCAGCCTAGGGACTAGCGGCCTCACAGATACGCAGTATTTT. The full variable domain, rest sourced from reference TRBV5-4 and TRBJ2-3, is ETGVTQSPTHLIKTRGQQVTLRCSSQSGHNTVSWYQQALGQGPQFIFQYYREEENGRGNFPPRFSGLQFPNYSSELNVNALELDDSALYLCASSLGTSGLTDTQYFGPGTRLTVL.

A remark on this clone: Other nucleotide sequences from this sample produce the same CDR3. This sequence joins TRBV25-1 and TRBJ2-2; tentatively, D is TRBD1 (5 bases). Between the trimmed V and J ends, which lost 5 bases and 1 base, there was a span of 8 bases. Germline V gene lookup returns CDR1 MGHDK and CDR2 SYGVNS. This CDR3 contains 14 residues. CDR3 region: CASSPRENTGELFF. The CDR3 coding sequence is TGTGCCAGCAGTCCCAGGGAGAACACCGGGGAGCTGTTTTTT.

The J gene is TRBJ2-7, the V gene TRBV25-1, with TRBD1 identical over 7 bases. CDR1 and CDR2 from the germline V gene are MGHDK and SYGVNS. There are 14 residues in the CDR3. Unmatched junction bases numbered 8, after V lost 6 bases and J lost 3 bases. The CDR3 region is CASSPDRAGYEQYF. Here the CDR3 DNA reads TGTGCCAGCAGCCCCGACAGGGCGGGCTACGAGCAGTACTTC.

The chain carries TRBV27 and TRBJ1-1, with 10 nucleotides matching TRBD1. J gave up 0 bases and V 7 bases, and 8 bases lay outside the gene matches. The CDR3 consists of 16 residues. Per germline, CDR1 MNHEY and CDR2 SMNVEV (reference sequence). The CDR3 nucleotides are TGTGCCAGCATTCCGGGACAGGGGACGATGAACACTGAAGCTTTCTTT. Its translation is CASIPGQGTMNTEAFF.

V is TRBV27 and J is TRBJ1-1; weak D call: TRBD1 (5 bases). V was pared by 5 bases and J by 0 bases, with 13 bases between. Germline values: CDR1 MNHEY, CDR2 SMNVEV (reference sequence). This CDR3 is 15 amino acids long. CDR3 amino acids: CASSPGPLMNTEAFF. The CDR3 coding sequence is TGTGCCAGCAGTCCGGGACCTCTAATGAACACTGAAGCTTTCTTT.

The rearrangement links TRBV6-6 to TRBJ1-5; TRBD1 matches at 10 bases. The CDR3 spans 16 residues. The V gene end was trimmed by 10 bases and the J gene end by 5 bases; junction bases not matched to a gene: 14. Germline V lookup: CDR1 MNHNY, CDR2 SVGAGI (reference sequence). This chain's CDR3 is CATRITDRGDHQPQHF. Here the CDR3 DNA reads TGTGCCACCCGGATAACGGACAGGGGGGATCATCAGCCCCAGCATTTT.

V gene TRBV28 combines with J gene TRBJ1-5; TRBD1 might be the D (6 bases). V was pared by 2 bases and J by 3 bases, with 11 bases between. This CDR3 is 15 amino acids long. CDR1 MDHEN and CDR2 SYDVKM come from the germline V gene. The CDR3 DNA reads TGTGCCAGCAGTTTACTACAGGGAGACAATCAGCCCCAGCATTTT. Its protein product is CASSLLQGDNQPQHF.

J is TRBJ1-2 and V is TRBV7-2; 11 nucleotides line up with TRBD1. J gave up 7 bases and V 1 base, and 5 bases lay outside the gene matches. Per the germline V gene, CDR1 is SGHTA and CDR2 is FQGNSA. The CDR3 length is 15 residues. CDR3 protein: CASSLDGTGGRGYTF. Here the CDR3 DNA reads TGTGCCAGCAGCTTAGATGGGACAGGGGGACGTGGCTACACCTTC. The full variable domain, with the rest looked up from reference TRBV7-2 and TRBJ1-2, is GAGVSQSPSNKVTEKGKDVELRCDPISGHTALYWYRQSLGQGLEFLIYFQGNSAPDKSGLPSDRFSAERTGGSVSTLTIQRTQQEDSAVYLCASSLDGTGGRGYTFGSGTRLTVV.

As regards this clone: This sample includes further DNA sequences coding for the same CDR3. This rearrangement joins TRBV18 to TRBJ1-1; the D gene is possibly TRBD1 (5 bases). This CDR3 spans 15 amino acids. Trimming left V 2 bases short and J 0 bases short, with 10 bases between. The germline CDR1 and CDR2 sequences are KGHSH and LQKENI. The chain's CDR3 is CASSPGGTMNTEAFF. Here the CDR3 DNA reads TGTGCCAGCTCACCAGGAGGGACTATGAACACTGAAGCTTTCTTT. The whole variable domain, remainder taken from reference TRBV18 and TRBJ1-1, is NAGVMQNPRHLVRRRGQEARLRCSPMKGHSHVYWYRQLPEEGLKFMVYLQKENIIDESGMPKERFSAEFPKEGPSILRIQQVVRGDSAAYFCASSPGGTMNTEAFFGQGTRLTVV.

The chain employs TRBV10-3 and TRBJ2-2, with D possibly TRBD2 on 6 matching bases. V gave up 5 bases and J gave up 5 bases, with 9 bases separating them. The CDR3 loop spans 13 amino acids. The germline V gene has CDR1 ENHRY and CDR2 SYGVKD. The CDR3: CAISSSGTGELFF. In DNA form, the CDR3 reads TGTGCCATCAGTAGTAGCGGAACCGGGGAGCTGTTTTTT.

V usage is TRBV4-1 and J usage is TRBJ1-4; 7 bases line up with TRBD1. The V and J ends lost 1 base and 7 bases, in that order; junction bases with no gene match: 6. This CDR3 has 15 residues. Germline CDR1 and CDR2: MGHRA and YSYEKL. The CDR3 is CASSQAGGLGEKLFF. The DNA of the CDR3 is TGCGCCAGCAGCCAAGCAGGGGGATTGGGTGAAAAACTGTTTTTT.

This clone appeared a single time. This chain joins TRBV6-1 and TRBJ2-7; tentatively, D is TRBD2 (5 bases). Trimming cost V 10 bases and J 0 bases, with 13 bases left between them. Germline V lookup: CDR1 MNHNS, CDR2 SASEGT. The CDR3 has 13 amino acids. The CDR3 here is CAIARLSSYEQYF. CDR3 sequence (DNA): TGTGCCATCGCCAGACTAAGCTCCTACGAGCAGTACTTC.

This clone was recorded once. This chain uses TRBV14 with TRBJ2-7; 8 bases match TRBD2. The CDR3 extends over 15 amino acids. CDR1 SGHDN and CDR2 FVKESK come from the germline V gene. With 3 bases clipped from V and 0 bases from J, the junction kept 4 bases outside the gene matches. Written as DNA, the CDR3 is TGTGCCAGCAGCCAGTTGGCGGGGGGCTCCTACGAGCAGTACTTC. It specifies CASSQLAGGSYEQYF.

The sample holds one count of this clone. The chain couples TRBV6-1 to TRBJ1-6; no definite D call. Per germline, CDR1 MNHNS and CDR2 SASEGT. V lost 0 bases to trimming and J lost 9 bases, with 6 bases between them. The CDR3 has 13 amino acids. The CDR3: CASSEAGGSPLHF. DNA for the CDR3: TGTGCCAGCAGTGAAGCTGGCGGTTCACCCCTCCACTTT.

V and J are TRBV6-5 and TRBJ2-3; 10 nucleotides agree with TRBD1. This CDR3 contains 15 residues. CDR1 and CDR2 from the germline V gene are MNHEY and SVGAGI. V shed 5 bases and J 3 bases; nucleotides not matched to a gene: 5. CDR3 nucleotide sequence: TGTGCCAGCAGTCCGTCGGACAGGGGGACAGATACGCAGTATTTT. As protein: CASSPSDRGTDTQYF.

V is TRBV2 and J is TRBJ1-6; 9 bases line up with TRBD1. The CDR3 runs 14 residues. Trimming removed 1 base from V and 10 bases from J; junction bases left unmatched: 2. Germline assignment: CDR1 SNHLY and CDR2 FYNNEI. The CDR3 reads CASSEGTGVSPLHF. The CDR3 coding sequence is TGTGCCAGCAGTGAAGGGACAGGGGTCTCACCCCTCCACTTT.

This clone has a single count. The V call is TRBV2, the J call TRBJ2-7; 7 nucleotides align to TRBD1. CDR1 and CDR2 (germline): SNHLY, FYNNEI. J gave up 0 bases and V 6 bases, and 5 bases lay outside the gene matches. The CDR3 sequence is 14 residues long. The CDR3 loop is CASSLQGNSYEQYF. In DNA, the CDR3 is TGTGCCAGCAGCCTACAGGGGAACTCCTACGAGCAGTACTTC.

As concerns this clone: Other DNA sequences of this sample code for an identical CDR3. The J gene is TRBJ2-1, the V gene TRBV5-6, with D hard to call. Germline values: CDR1 SGHDT, CDR2 YYEEEE. This CDR3 has 15 amino acids. V was cut by 3 bases and J by 0 bases, with 10 bases left in between. Here the CDR3 reads CASSSTTSSYNEQFF. The CDR3 DNA reads as TGTGCCAGCAGCTCCACCACGAGCTCCTACAATGAGCAGTTCTTC.

This chain joins TRBV7-3 and TRBJ2-3, with 14 bases that match TRBD2. The CDR3 has 18 amino acids. With V trimmed by 2 bases and J by 6 bases, 10 bases remained unmatched. Looked up from germline, CDR1 is SGHTA and CDR2 is FQGTGA. Written as DNA, the CDR3 is TGTGCCAGCAGCTTACTCCCGACTAGCGGGGGGGCCAGGGATACGCAGTATTTT. Translating it yields CASSLLPTSGGARDTQYF.

The count of this clone is one. The rearrangement links TRBV11-2 to TRBJ2-3, with D possibly being TRBD1 (6 bases). The CDR3 loop spans 16 amino acids. Trimming stripped 2 bases from V and 1 base from J, with 13 bases between. Germline CDR1 is SGHAT and CDR2 is FQNNGV. The CDR3 reads CASSLSLSGGTDTQYF. Written as DNA, the CDR3 is TGTGCCAGCAGCTTATCTCTGTCAGGGGGCACAGATACGCAGTATTTT. The variable domain in full, completed from reference TRBV11-2 and TRBJ2-3, reads EAGVAQSPRYKIIEKRQSVAFWCNPISGHATLYWYQQILGQGPKLLIQFQNNGVVDDSQLPKDRFSAERLKGVDSTLKIQPAKLEDSAVYLCASSLSLSGGTDTQYFGPGTRLTVL.